This T cell receptor (beta chain) derives from a study of blood T cell repertoires in COVID-19. Background on the study: The United States, Italy and Spain supplied acute and convalescent COVID-19 samples. PBMCs, B-cell-depleted T cells, or T cells provided the cDNA or gDNA that made up the material.

Original data processing: Amplification of reference gene primers provided the estimated nucleated cell counts. TCRdb's copy holds only in-frame clones and misses some; the assay was immunoSEQ multiplex PCR. V and J calls and clone size are as listed in that table; D and trimming were resolved from the DNA. The sample holds approximately 80,000 clones, about 87% seen once. This receptor was identified in a human donor in a cohort sampled during active COVID-19. Sequenced sample: peripheral blood.

The CDR3 loop is CAFKGDPYNEQFF. For the CDR3, the DNA is TGTGCCTTCAAGGGAGACCCCTACAATGAGCAGTTCTTC. The chain recombines TRBV30 with TRBJ2-1, with D perhaps TRBD2 (5 bases). Germline V gene data show CDR1 as GTSNPN and CDR2 as SVGIG (reference sequence). The CDR3 runs 13 residues. V lost 7 bases and J 2 bases, leaving 12 bases between the germline ends.